This is a list of T cell receptor beta chains from one sample in a study of blood T cell repertoires in COVID-19. Sequencing used immunoSEQ multiplex PCR; TCRdb keeps in-frame clones, though not all of them. The sample comprises 300,000 to 350,000 clones, approximately 83% of which are singletons, and 2.2% rests with the top ten. Material: PBMCs or T cells enriched from blood (not recorded which). These receptor sequences come from a man aged 30-40 years who had recovered from COVID-19. Both conserved end residues are part of each CDR3. A D gene is named only where the DNA matches it firmly. Not all rows give a size; the values are once, few, many and, for expanded clones, a class.

TRBD2	TRBV29-1	TRBJ2-3	-	TGCAGCGTTGGTACGACTAGCGGGGGGACCACAGATACGCAGTATTTT	CSVGTTSGGTTDTQYF
-	TRBV27	TRBJ2-2	-	TGTGCCAGCAGTTCAATAGTCGGGGAGCTGTTTTTT	CASSSIVGELFF
TRBD1	TRBV7-2	TRBJ1-4	-	TGTGCCAGCAAAAACCAGGGACAGGGGAATGAAAAACTGTTTTTT	CASKNQGQGNEKLFF
TRBD1	TRBV27	TRBJ1-2	-	TGTGCCAGCGCAACAGGGACAGCTAACTATGGCTACACCTTC	CASATGTANYGYTF
TRBD2	TRBV14	TRBJ2-1	once	TGTGCCAGCAGCAAACTAGCGGGGGGTTACAATGAGCAGTTCTTC	CASSKLAGGYNEQFF
-	TRBV6-2/TRBV6-3	TRBJ2-7	few	TGTGCCAGCAGTTACACGGACACCTACGAGCAGTACTTC	CASSYTDTYEQYF
-	TRBV12-5	TRBJ1-4	-	TGTGCTAGTGGCATTCGGGGGGAGGCAACTAATGAAAAACTGTTTTTT	CASGIRGEATNEKLFF
TRBD1	TRBV5-8	TRBJ2-5	-	TGTGCCAGCAGCTTGGGGCAGGGGGCCGACCAAGAGACCCAGTACTTC	CASSLGQGADQETQYF
TRBD2	TRBV15	TRBJ2-3	-	TGTGCCACCAGCAGAGATCGGGCAGGACGGCTAGCGGGGCTCGGTACGCAGTATTTT	CATSRDRAGRLAGLGTQYF
-	TRBV30	TRBJ1-6	-	TGTGCCTGGAGTGTCCTGACAGGTAGCTCACCCCTCCACTTT	CAWSVLTGSSPLHF
-	TRBV4-1	TRBJ1-3	once	TGCGCCAGCAGCCCGGACTGGTCCTCTGGAAACACCATATATTTT	CASSPDWSSGNTIYF
TRBD1	TRBV19	TRBJ1-2	-	TGTGCCAGTAGTATCTACAGGGGGGCGAACTATGGCTACACCTTC	CASSIYRGANYGYTF
TRBD2	TRBV27	TRBJ2-7	once	TGTGCCAGCAGTTTTCGAGCGGGGGGGTACGAGCAGTACTTC	CASSFRAGGYEQYF
TRBD1	TRBV13	TRBJ1-1	-	TGTGCCAGCAGCCCACGGACAGGGGGGAACACTGAAGCTTTCTTT	CASSPRTGGNTEAFF
-	TRBV18	TRBJ1-2	-	TGTGCCAGCTCAGAACAGGGTCCCAACTATGGCTACACCTTC	CASSEQGPNYGYTF
TRBD1	TRBV7-9	TRBJ1-4	-	TGTGCCAGCAGCACTGAGGGACAGGCTAATGAAAAACTGTTTTTT	CASSTEGQANEKLFF
-	TRBV4-1	TRBJ1-1	-	TGCGCCAGCAGCCAAGCAGGGCAGAGAACTGAAGCTTTCTTT	CASSQAGQRTEAFF
-	TRBV7-9	TRBJ1-3	-	TGTGCCAGCAGCCCAGGGTTCGTTAGAAACACCATATATTTT	CASSPGFVRNTIYF
TRBD1	TRBV5-1	TRBJ2-2	-	TGCGCCAGCAGCTTTACAGGGGGCCCCGGGGAGCTGTTTTTT	CASSFTGGPGELFF
TRBD1	TRBV30	TRBJ1-3	-	TGTGCCTGGAGGGAAGGACAGGCCAACACCATATATTTT	CAWREGQANTIYF
TRBD1	TRBV30	TRBJ1-6	-	TGTGCCTGGAGCAGGGGGCCCGGTTATAATTCACCCCTCCACTTT	CAWSRGPGYNSPLHF
-	TRBV5-1	TRBJ1-6	-	TGCGCCAGCAGCTTCTCAGGGCTCCTGCGATCTAGCTCCTATAATTCACCCCTCCACTTT	CASSFSGLLRSSSYNSPLHF
TRBD2	TRBV3-1/TRBV3-2	TRBJ2-7	-	TGTGCCAGCAGCCAAGAATTAGTAGCGGGGGGGCATGCGCAGTACTTC	CASSQELVAGGHAQYF
-	TRBV6-6	TRBJ1-3	-	TGTGCCAGCTGCTCTGGGGGCCAGGTCACCATATATTTT	CASCSGGQVTIYF
-	TRBV11-1	TRBJ2-3	-	TGTGCCAGCAGCTCGGGGACGGGGACTTTAGCAGATACGCAGTATTTT	CASSSGTGTLADTQYF
-	TRBV18	TRBJ1-2	-	TGTGCCAGCTCACCACCGGCGGGGGGCTACACCTTC	CASSPPAGGYTF
TRBD1	TRBV6-5	TRBJ2-7	few	TGTGCCAGCAGTCCAACCGGGACAGGGGCCTACGAGCAGTACTTC	CASSPTGTGAYEQYF
-	TRBV6-4	TRBJ2-2	-	TGTGCCAGCAGTCTCGACGGAGCCGGGGAGCTGTTTTTT	CASSLDGAGELFF
-	TRBV24-1	TRBJ1-2	-	TGTGCCACTACCGCAGGGCCTAACTATGGCTACACCTTC	CATTAGPNYGYTF
-	TRBV7-6	TRBJ1-5	-	TGTGCCAGCAGCCCGTATATAAATCAGCCCCAGCATTTT	CASSPYINQPQHF
TRBD1	TRBV3-1/TRBV3-2	TRBJ2-7	-	TGTGCCAGCAGCAGACACGGTCCGACAGGGGGGTACGAGCAGTACTTC	CASSRHGPTGGYEQYF
TRBD1	TRBV4-3	TRBJ2-7	-	TGCGCCAGCAGCCGGGGGGCAGGGGGCGTTGGCGAGCAGTACTTC	CASSRGAGGVGEQYF
-	TRBV30	TRBJ1-1	once	TGTGCCTGGAGGCCCATGGGACAGAACACTGAAGCTTTCTTT	CAWRPMGQNTEAFF
TRBD1	TRBV19	TRBJ1-1	-	TGTGCCAGTAGCTACACGGCAGGGGGCATGAACACTGAAGCTTTCTTT	CASSYTAGGMNTEAFF
TRBD1	TRBV29-1	TRBJ2-7	-	TGCAGCGTTGAAGAGGCCAGGGGGTACGAGCAGTACTTC	CSVEEARGYEQYF
TRBD1	TRBV14	TRBJ2-4	-	TGTGCCAGCAGCCAAGAGGTTCCCCTGGGACAGGGGAGGGGAGCCAAAAACATTCAGTACTTC	CASSQEVPLGQGRGAKNIQYF
TRBD1	TRBV3-1/TRBV3-2	TRBJ1-2	-	TGTGCCAGCAGTTTCGGGACAGGCCATTATGGCTACACCTTC	CASSFGTGHYGYTF
TRBD1	TRBV9	TRBJ1-2	few	TGTGCCAGCAGCGACAGGGGTAACTATGGCTACACCTTC	CASSDRGNYGYTF
TRBD1	TRBV19	TRBJ2-2	-	TGTGCCAGTAGTATCTCCCGCGACAGGGGGTTACTAACCGGGGAGCTGTTTTTT	CASSISRDRGLLTGELFF
-	TRBV24-1	TRBJ2-7	-	TGTGCCAACCAGGGGCTTGCCTACGAGCAGTACTTC	CANQGLAYEQYF
-	TRBV2	TRBJ1-6	-	TGTGCCAGCAGTGACAGGGCCAACAATTCACCCCTCCACTTT	CASSDRANNSPLHF
-	TRBV3-1/TRBV3-2	TRBJ1-1	-	TGTGCCAGCAGCCGATATGAGGGAGGGTTAGGCACTGAAGCTTTCTTT	CASSRYEGGLGTEAFF
-	TRBV7-2	TRBJ1-6	-	TGTGCCAGCAGCTTACACAACGCAAATTCACCCCTCCACTTT	CASSLHNANSPLHF
-	TRBV20-1	TRBJ1-1	-	TGCAGTGCTAGCTTGGAGCAAGCTTTCTTT	CSASLEQAFF
TRBD2	TRBV10-2	TRBJ2-3	-	TGCGCCAGAGGGACTAGCGGGAGCACAGATACGCAGTATTTT	CARGTSGSTDTQYF
-	TRBV10-3	TRBJ1-1	-	TGTGCCATCAGTGATGTGGATGCGGGAGCTGAAGCTTTCTTT	CAISDVDAGAEAFF
TRBD2	TRBV2	TRBJ2-3	-	TGTGCCAGCACCCCGGCGGGGGGGACAGATACGCAGTATTTT	CASTPAGGTDTQYF
TRBD1	TRBV3-1/TRBV3-2	TRBJ2-5	-	TGTGCCAGCAGCCAGGACCCTGGGACAGCCCAAGAGACCCAGTACTTC	CASSQDPGTAQETQYF
-	TRBV5-1	TRBJ1-3	-	TGCGCCAGCAGCGAGGACATTCGGGGAAACACCATATATTTT	CASSEDIRGNTIYF
TRBD1	TRBV9	TRBJ2-2	few	TGTGCCAGCAGCGCCGGGACAGGGGACACCGGGGAGCTGTTTTTT	CASSAGTGDTGELFF